The sample holds a few counts of the clone carrying this T cell receptor beta chain. Its antigen is unknown. This sample is part of a study of T cells after yellow fever vaccination. For the study at large: Fractions containing few cells were prepared with SMART-Seq v4 Ultra Low Input.

Trimming left V 4 bases short and J 0 bases short, with 13 bases between. Germline values: CDR1 SGHRS, CDR2 YFSETQ. The length of the CDR3 is 15 residues. Study-wide findings and caveats: Relatively few clonotypes were ones that appeared in both CD4 and CD8 compartments. Detected again after the booster were most primary-vaccination clones, at 95% to 96% CD4 and nearly 90% CD8.

UMIs and a universal primer site were added when TCR cDNA was made by 5'RACE template switching. TCRdb redid the calling of the 5' RACE reads with MiXCR, one entry per CDR3 protein. The sample holds 150,000 or so distinct CDR3 sequences, roughly 8.8% seen once. V and J are TRBV5-1 and TRBJ1-2, with D perhaps matching TRBD1 (5 bases). Sequencing used CD8+ T cells sorted from PBMCs, obtained 45 days after the yellow fever booster vaccination. This clonotype was sampled from a man between 18 and 29 years old who received the YFV17D yellow fever vaccine. CDR3 DNA sequence: TGCGCCAGCAGCGGCGGGGCAGCAGCTAACTATGGCTACACCTTC. Translating gives CASSGGAAANYGYTF.